This T cell receptor (beta chain) was sequenced in a study of blood T cells in healthy people across ages. For the second PCR, which ran for about 6 to 11 cycles, a sample-barcoded 5' primer and a J-beta primer mix were used. Tags on each cDNA molecule came from a template-switch adaptor with 12 random nucleotides. MiXCR, applied by TCRdb to the 5' RACE reads, yields one record per CDR3 protein. Of 720,000 or so distinct CDR3 sequences listed, around two fifths are singletons. This CDR3 is built from 13 residues. The germline CDR1 and CDR2 sequences are LGHDT and YNNKEL (reference sequence). Deletions cut 4 bases from V and 6 bases from J, with 9 bases between.

The rearrangement uses TRBV3-1 and TRBJ2-2, with D tentatively TRBD2 (5 bases). Input material: blood. The sequence derives from an elderly man in good health. The chain's CDR3 is CASSPRAAGELFF. The DNA of the CDR3 is TGTGCCAGCAGCCCGAGGGCTGCCGGGGAGCTGTTTTTT.